A selection of T cell receptor beta chains follows, all from one sample in a study of T cells in Graves' hyperthyroidism and ophthalmopathy. TCRdb analysed the multiplex PCR reads with MiXCR anew, one entry per CDR3 protein. The table has approximately 370,000 distinct CDR3 sequences, 15% seen once. Sequenced input: blood. The source is a woman aged 30 to 39 with Graves' hyperthyroidism. CDR3s include the opening cysteine and the closing phenylalanine or tryptophan. The order of the fields is D gene, V gene, clone size, J gene, CDR3 protein, CDR3 DNA. The D gene is left open where the match is weak. For some rows the clone size is stated as once, few or many, or as a class when expanded; others skip it.

TRBD2	TRBV20-1	many	TRBJ2-7	CSANRLAGVGYEQYF	TGCAGTGCTAACAGACTAGCGGGAGTGGGTTACGAGCAGTACTTC
-	TRBV2	many	TRBJ1-4	CASSEQGGENEKLFF	TGTGCCAGCAGTGAACAGGGAGGGGAAAATGAAAAACTGTTTTTT
TRBD2	TRBV6-2/TRBV6-3	few	TRBJ2-3	CASSSIVPTSGMIGTDTQYF	TGTGCCAGCAGTTCAATTGTACCGACTAGCGGGATGATTGGCACAGATACGCAGTATTTT
TRBD1	TRBV19	-	TRBJ2-5	CASSTTGGLETQYF	TGTGCCAGTAGTACGACAGGGGGCCTGGAGACCCAGTACTTC
-	TRBV29-1	-	TRBJ2-7	CSVLQSYEQYF	TGCAGCGTTCTTCAGTCCTACGAGCAGTACTTC
TRBD1	TRBV30	once	TRBJ2-5	CAWRGRDRGSGETQYF	TGTGCCTGGAGGGGCCGGGACAGGGGGTCGGGAGAGACCCAGTACTTC
-	TRBV27	-	TRBJ1-5	CASRRAGFNQPQHF	TGTGCCAGCAGAAGGGCAGGGTTCAATCAGCCCCAGCATTTT
-	TRBV29-1	-	TRBJ1-5	CSVSYATNQPQHF	TGCAGCGTTAGCTACGCCACCAATCAGCCCCAGCATTTT
-	TRBV9	-	TRBJ1-5	CASSVDVRNQPQHF	TGTGCCAGCAGCGTAGATGTAAGAAATCAGCCCCAGCATTTT
-	TRBV10-1	once	TRBJ1-5	CATIKNQPQHF	TGCGCCACCATTAAGAATCAGCCCCAGCATTTT
TRBD2	TRBV5-1	few	TRBJ2-7	CASSAGTSGILEQYF	TGCGCCAGCAGCGCGGGGACTAGCGGGATTCTCGAGCAGTACTTC
-	TRBV28	many	TRBJ1-5	CASSLYRSFYSNQPQHF	TGTGCCAGCAGTTTGTATAGAAGCTTCTATAGCAATCAGCCCCAGCATTTT
TRBD2	TRBV20-1	few	TRBJ2-7	CSAQGLETYEQYF	TGCAGTGCTCAGGGACTAGAAACCTACGAGCAGTACTTC
-	TRBV11-1	many	TRBJ2-1	CASSLRDRSSEQFF	TGTGCCAGCAGCTTAAGAGACAGGTCGAGTGAGCAGTTCTTC
-	TRBV10-3	-	TRBJ2-7	CAMRGGGEQYF	TGTGCCATGAGGGGGGGAGGCGAGCAGTACTTC
-	TRBV12-3/TRBV12-4	many	TRBJ1-1	CASSLQGANTEAFF	TGTGCCAGCAGTTTACAAGGGGCGAACACTGAAGCTTTCTTT
-	TRBV7-9	few	TRBJ2-2	CASSYRVSGNTGELFF	TGTGCCAGCAGCTACCGAGTTAGCGGGAACACCGGGGAGCTGTTTTTT
TRBD1	TRBV28	few	TRBJ2-7	CASSFSPGTGGNSYEQYF	TGTGCCAGCAGTTTTTCCCCGGGGACAGGGGGCAATTCCTACGAGCAGTACTTC
-	TRBV7-9	many	TRBJ1-1	CASSLAIENTEAFF	TGTGCCAGCAGCTTAGCAATTGAGAACACTGAAGCTTTCTTT
TRBD1	TRBV6-1	few	TRBJ2-7	CASSYAGQANYEQYF	TGTGCCAGCAGTTACGCGGGACAGGCAAACTACGAGCAGTACTTC
-	TRBV24-1	-	TRBJ2-1	CATAGTPDNGRTDEQFF	TGTGCCACCGCCGGGACACCAGATAACGGGAGGACAGATGAGCAGTTCTTC
-	TRBV30	few	TRBJ2-5	CAWSSGQQETQYF	TGTGCCTGGAGTTCGGGGCAGCAAGAGACCCAGTACTTC
TRBD2	TRBV7-2	few	TRBJ2-3	CASSSQLLAGAPDTQYF	TGTGCCAGCAGCTCCCAACTACTGGCGGGAGCCCCAGATACGCAGTATTTT
-	TRBV30	many	TRBJ2-7	CAWSRGPEQYF	TGTGCCTGGAGTCGAGGGCCAGAGCAGTACTTC
-	TRBV5-1	many	TRBJ2-3	CASSLGAGSGTDTQYF	TGCGCCAGCAGCTTGGGAGCTGGGAGCGGCACAGATACGCAGTATTTT
TRBD1	TRBV5-6	-	TRBJ1-5	CASSLAVRQGGQPQHF	TGTGCCAGCAGCTTGGCCGTGAGACAGGGAGGCCAGCCCCAGCATTTT
-	TRBV2	-	TRBJ2-7	CASSEATGTEYKQYF	TGTGCCAGCAGTGAAGCTACAGGGACCGAATACAAGCAGTACTTC
TRBD1	TRBV6-1	-	TRBJ2-7	CASSGTWGTDSSYEQYF	TGTGCCAGCAGTGGGACCTGGGGGACAGACAGCTCCTACGAGCAGTACTTC
-	TRBV28	few	TRBJ2-5	CASSSLTEIQETQYF	TGTGCCAGCAGTTCCCTTACTGAAATCCAAGAGACCCAGTACTTC
TRBD2	TRBV11-2	many	TRBJ2-3	CASSHMRGGRRLTDTQYF	TGTGCCAGCAGCCACATGAGGGGCGGGAGGAGGCTCACAGATACGCAGTATTTT
TRBD2	TRBV11-2	many	TRBJ2-1	CASSLRTSGSTEQFF	TGTGCCAGCAGCTTACGGACTAGCGGGAGTACTGAGCAGTTCTTC
TRBD1	TRBV2	-	TRBJ2-5	CASSEARDRAKDQETQYF	TGTGCCAGCAGTGAAGCTCGTGACAGGGCGAAAGACCAAGAGACCCAGTACTTC